This TCR beta chain was sequenced during a study of cytomegalovirus exposure and HLA in healthy donors. A multiplex PCR was run with 60 Vbeta primers and 13 Jbeta primers. Produced via immunoSEQ multiplex PCR; TCRdb's table is partial and in-frame only. The sample includes about 89,000 clones, about 85% seen only once; the top ten take 7.4%. This CDR3 is built from 16 residues. Trimming shortened V by 3 bases and J by 0 bases, and 9 bases separated the two germline ends. From germline, CDR1 is SGHAT and CDR2 FQNNGV. With regard to this clone: As yet, its antigen is unknown.

Study-level findings and limits: Most CMV-associated TCR beta chains were later found to appear HLA-restricted. Accurate prediction of most subjects' HLA-A and HLA-B alleles from TCR beta sequences was reported. It was reported that the classifier diagnosed cytomegalovirus status with high specificity and sensitivity in both the original and validation cohorts.

The clonotype originates from a man aged 40-49 years in good health and CMV-seropositive. Sequenced material: PBMCs. The chain has TRBV11-2 and TRBJ1-6, with D maybe TRBD1 (5 bases). CDR3 residues: CASSFKDSSYNSPLHF. Written as DNA, the CDR3 is TGTGCCAGCAGCTTTAAAGACAGCTCCTATAATTCACCCCTCCACTTT.